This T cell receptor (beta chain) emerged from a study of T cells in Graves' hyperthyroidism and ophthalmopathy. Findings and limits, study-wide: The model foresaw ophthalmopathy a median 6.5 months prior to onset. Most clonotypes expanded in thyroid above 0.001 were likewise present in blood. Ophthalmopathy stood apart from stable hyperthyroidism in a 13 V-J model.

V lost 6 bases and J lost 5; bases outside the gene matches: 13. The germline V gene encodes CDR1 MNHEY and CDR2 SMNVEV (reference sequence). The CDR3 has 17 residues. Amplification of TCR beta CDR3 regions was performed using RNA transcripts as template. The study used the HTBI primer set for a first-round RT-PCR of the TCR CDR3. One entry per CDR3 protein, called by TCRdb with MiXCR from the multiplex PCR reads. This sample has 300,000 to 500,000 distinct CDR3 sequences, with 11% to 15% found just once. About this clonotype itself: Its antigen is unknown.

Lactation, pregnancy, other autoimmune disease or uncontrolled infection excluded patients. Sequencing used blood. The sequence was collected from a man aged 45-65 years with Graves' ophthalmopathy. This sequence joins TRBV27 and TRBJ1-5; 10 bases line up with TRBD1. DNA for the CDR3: TGTGCCAGCAGCCCGTGGGTAGGACAGGGGGGGGATCAGCCCCAGCATTTT. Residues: CASSPWVGQGGDQPQHF.